Below, 29 T cell receptor beta chains from the same sample are listed, as sequenced in a study of blood T cell repertoires in COVID-19. The method was immunoSEQ multiplex PCR; TCRdb's version includes in-frame clones alone and lacks a portion of them. The table records fewer than 60,000 clones, approximately 83% of them present only once. Sequencing used peripheral blood. These receptors originate from a man in his 70s with active COVID-19.

The chain joins TRBV12-5 to TRBJ2-7; TRBD1 matches 8 bases. With V trimmed by 1 base and J by 7 bases, 6 bases remained unmatched. Germline CDR1 is LGHNT and CDR2 is FRNRAP. CDR3 length equals 14 residues. The CDR3 loop is CASGLETGVGEQYF. The CDR3, as DNA: TGTGCTAGTGGTTTGGAGACAGGGGTAGGTGAGCAGTACTTC.

The rearrangement uses TRBV19 and TRBJ2-3; TRBD1 is a possible D gene (5 bases). The germline V gene has CDR1 LNHDA and CDR2 SQIVND (reference sequence). The ends were cut back, 4 bases at V and 5 bases at J, with 16 bases in the middle. The CDR3 is 15 amino acids. The CDR3 region is CASSKGAGPIDTQYF. The CDR3 DNA reads TGTGCCAGTAGTAAAGGGGCCGGGCCTATAGATACGCAGTATTTT.

The chain links TRBV11-3 to TRBJ2-3; 7 nucleotides agree with TRBD1. V dropped 4 bases and J dropped 6; count of bases not matched to a gene: 13. Germline V gene sequence: CDR1 SGHNT, CDR2 YENEEA. The CDR3 spans 16 residues. The CDR3 sequence is CASSSRDSENADTQYF. The DNA for the CDR3 is TGTGCCAGCAGCTCCCGGGACAGTGAGAATGCCGATACGCAGTATTTT. The whole variable domain, remainder taken from reference TRBV11-3 and TRBJ2-3, is EAGVVQSPRYKIIEKKQPVAFWCNPISGHNTLYWYLQNLGQGPELLIRYENEEAVDDSQLPKDRFSAERLKGVDSTLKIQPAELGDSAVYLCASSSRDSENADTQYFGPGTRLTVL.

The chain carries TRBV7-8 and TRBJ1-3; D is possibly TRBD1 (5 bases). V lost 0 bases, J lost 5 bases, and 11 bases lay in between. The CDR3 totals 15 residues. The germline V gene encodes CDR1 SGHVS and CDR2 FQNEAQ. The CDR3, as DNA: TGTGCCAGCAGCTTAGCGCGGAGGGGTAGAAACACCATATATTTT. Its protein is CASSLARRGRNTIYF. Combining the CDR3 with reference TRBV7-8 and TRBJ1-3 gives the whole variable domain GAGVSQSPRYKVAKRGQDVALRCDPISGHVSLFWYQQALGQGPEFLTYFQNEAQLDKSGLPSDRFFAERPEGSVSTLKIQRTQQEDSAVYLCASSLARRGRNTIYFGEGSWLTVV.

The genes are TRBV2 and TRBJ1-2, with TRBD1 identical over 10 bases. The germline gives CDR1 SNHLY, CDR2 FYNNEI. This CDR3 region has 15 residues. J gave up 3 bases and V 4 bases, and 5 bases lay outside the gene matches. The CDR3 sequence: CASSGGDRGYYGYTF. For the CDR3, the DNA is TGTGCCAGCAGTGGCGGGGACAGGGGTTACTATGGCTACACCTTC. The full variable domain, rest sourced from reference TRBV2 and TRBJ1-2, is EPEVTQTPSHQVTQMGQEVILRCVPISNHLYFYWYRQILGQKVEFLVSFYNNEISEKSEIFDDQFSVERPDGSNFTLKIRSTKLEDSAMYFCASSGGDRGYYGYTFGSGTRLTVV.

V usage is TRBV6-5 and J usage is TRBJ1-2; no clear D gene. Germline lookup yields CDR1 MNHEY and CDR2 SVGAGI. V was clipped by 0 bases and J by 8 bases, with 13 bases between them. CDR3 size: 14 residues. CDR3 residues: CASSYSGGLGGYTF. The CDR3 bases are TGTGCCAGCAGTTACTCTGGCGGGCTTGGAGGCTACACCTTC.

This chain links TRBV5-4 with TRBJ1-6; D possibly corresponds to TRBD1 (5 bases). The length of the CDR3 is 19 residues. CDR1 is SGHNT and CDR2 is YYREEE in the germline V gene (reference sequence). With 4 bases removed from V and 2 bases from J, the gap between germline ends came to 22 bases. CDR3 in DNA: TGTGCCAGCAGCAAAAACATTGGACATTCGACGGCCTATAATTCACCCCTCCACTTT. This codes for CASSKNIGHSTAYNSPLHF.

The chain carries TRBV28 and TRBJ2-7; 10 nucleotides agree with TRBD2. Trimming at V came to 8 bases and at J to 3 bases, leaving 7 bases not matched to a gene. The germline gives CDR1 MDHEN, CDR2 SYDVKM. The CDR3 is 14 residues long. The CDR3 reads CASYSGGNFYEQYF. CDR3 nucleotides: TGTGCCAGCTATAGCGGGGGGAATTTCTACGAGCAGTACTTC.

The chain couples TRBV28 to TRBJ1-2; D not certain. In germline, CDR1 is MDHEN, CDR2 SYDVKM. The ends were cut back, 6 bases at V and 1 base at J, with 12 bases in the middle. The CDR3 contains 14 residues. The chain's CDR3 is CASRPTQDNYGYTF. The CDR3 DNA reads TGTGCCAGCAGGCCTACCCAGGATAACTATGGCTACACCTTC.

The chain is built from TRBV7-3 and TRBJ2-7, with 7 bases identical to TRBD1. This CDR3 is built from 14 residues. Germline V gives CDR1 SGHTA, CDR2 FQGTGA. The V gene end was trimmed by 3 bases and the J gene end by 6 bases; junction bases not matched to a gene: 8. This CDR3 is CASSLQGESTEQYF. The CDR3 nucleotides read TGTGCCAGCAGCTTGCAGGGGGAGTCCACCGAGCAGTACTTC.

The V and J genes are TRBV6-2 or TRBV6-3 and TRBJ2-7; the D gene is possibly TRBD1 (6 bases). The ends were cut back, 4 bases at V and 4 bases at J, with 17 bases in the middle. Germline assignment: CDR1 MNHEY and CDR2 SVGEGT. The CDR3 spans 15 residues. The CDR3 loop is CASSFGPQGPYEQYF. CDR3 in DNA: TGTGCCAGCAGTTTCGGGCCGCAGGGGCCGTACGAGCAGTACTTC.

This clone was observed a few times. The genes are TRBV3-1 (or the pseudogene TRBV3-2) and TRBJ1-6, with D possibly TRBD1 on 5 matching bases. This CDR3 is 14 amino acids long. CDR1 is LGHDT, CDR2 YNNKEL, per germline (reference sequence). The germline V and J ends were trimmed by 6 bases and 7 bases, with 13 bases remaining between them. The chain's CDR3 is CASRSDSRNSPLHF. As DNA, the CDR3 is TGTGCCAGCAGGTCCGACAGTCGAAATTCACCCCTCCACTTT.

The V call is TRBV7-2, the J call TRBJ2-1, with 9 bases matching TRBD2. The CDR3 has 17 amino acids. Trimming took 1 base from V and 4 from J; bases not matched to a gene: 8. CDR1 and CDR2 from the germline V gene are SGHTA and FQGNSA. The CDR3 region is CASSLDGGGASYNEQFF. DNA of the CDR3: TGTGCCAGCAGCTTAGATGGCGGGGGGGCTTCATACAATGAGCAGTTCTTC.

The CDR3 DNA reads TGTGCCAGTAGTCCGGAGACAGGAGCTGGCTACACCTTC. It is translated as CASSPETGAGYTF. V gene TRBV19 combines with J gene TRBJ1-2, with D possibly being TRBD1 (6 bases). This CDR3 is built from 13 residues. Germline V gene data show CDR1 as LNHDA and CDR2 as SQIVND (reference sequence). V lost 5 bases and J 7 bases, leaving 14 bases between the germline ends.

The gene calls are TRBV4-3 and TRBJ1-4; D perhaps matches TRBD1 (6 bases). The CDR3 loop spans 17 amino acids. The germline CDR1 and CDR2 sequences are LGHNA and YSLEER. V lost 5 bases, J lost 4 bases, and 20 bases lay in between. The CDR3 here is CASSSETGPHINEKLFF. Written as DNA, the CDR3 is TGCGCCAGCAGCTCTGAAACAGGGCCCCACATTAATGAAAAACTGTTTTTT.

This clone was observed a few times. The chain has TRBV12-3 or TRBV12-4 and TRBJ2-2, with D unclear. Trimming took 6 bases from V and 4 from J, leaving 9 bases between them. This CDR3 spans 13 amino acids. The CDR3, as DNA: TGTGCCAGCAGCGCTACCCTCACCGGGGAGCTGTTTTTT. This codes for CASSATLTGELFF.

This clone was seen only once. V and J are TRBV11-2 and TRBJ1-5, with TRBD1 matching 9 bases. CDR1 and CDR2 (germline): SGHAT, FQNNGV. This CDR3 is built from 13 residues. V was clipped by 5 bases and J by 6 bases; unmatched bases: 2. DNA of the CDR3: TGTGCCAGCAGCCGGGACAGGGCTCAGCCCCAGCATTTT. It is translated as CASSRDRAQPQHF.

This rearrangement joins TRBV18 to TRBJ2-1, with a weak D call TRBD2 (5 bases). The CDR3 sequence is 12 residues long. Trimming took 6 bases from V and 7 from J, leaving 10 bases between them. CDR1 is KGHSH and CDR2 is LQKENI in the germline V gene. CDR3 in DNA: TGTGCCAGCTCGGGAGAGCTTAATGAGCAGTTCTTC. It translates to CASSGELNEQFF.

This sequence joins TRBV5-5 and TRBJ2-2; 7 bases agree with TRBD1. V was pared by 4 bases and J by 1 base, with 7 bases of the junction left unmatched. The CDR3 has 16 residues. Germline CDR1 is SGHKS and CDR2 is YYEKEE (reference sequence). The CDR3, as DNA: TGTGCCAGCAGCACAATGGGACAGAGGAACACCGGGGAGCTGTTTTTT. Its protein product is CASSTMGQRNTGELFF.

This rearrangement joins TRBV3-1 (or the pseudogene TRBV3-2) to TRBJ2-2; TRBD2 matches 10 bases. CDR3 size: 16 residues. Germline V gene data show CDR1 as LGHDT and CDR2 as YNNKEL (reference sequence). The J segment lost 4 bases and the V segment lost 2 bases, leaving 4 bases of the junction unmatched. For the CDR3, the DNA is TGTGCCAGCAGCCAACGCAAGCGGGGGGGCACCGGGGAGCTGTTTTTT. It codes for CASSQRKRGGTGELFF.

The chain links TRBV23-1 to TRBJ2-1; TRBD1 agrees at 10 bases. TRBV23-1 is classed as an ORF, of uncertain function. V was clipped by 2 bases and J by 7 bases; unmatched bases: 5. This CDR3 contains 15 residues. The DNA for the CDR3 is TGCGCCAGCAGTCAAACCGGGACAGGGGAGAATGAGCAGTTCTTC. Residues: CASSQTGTGENEQFF.

This clone is a singleton in its sample. The V and J genes are TRBV5-6 and TRBJ1-6; a possible D gene is TRBD1 (5 bases). In germline, CDR1 is SGHDT, CDR2 YYEEEE. Between the trimmed V and J ends, which lost 1 base and 9 bases, there was a span of 17 bases. The CDR3 contains 16 residues. The DNA of the CDR3 is TGTGCCAGCAGCTTGTCGGGCGGCGGAGGGGTTTCACCCCTCCACTTT. Its protein product is CASSLSGGGGVSPLHF.

The chain recombines TRBV5-1 with TRBJ1-1; 8 bases are a match to TRBD1. Trimming cost V 2 bases and J 4 bases; bases outside gene matches: 7. The CDR3 loop spans 15 amino acids. The V gene's germline CDR1 is SGHRS and CDR2 YFSETQ. The CDR3 sequence is CASSFQGADGTEAFF. The DNA for the CDR3 is TGCGCCAGCAGCTTTCAGGGGGCGGACGGCACTGAAGCTTTCTTT. Full variable domain (missing parts from reference TRBV5-1 and TRBJ1-1): KAGVTQTPRYLIKTRGQQVTLSCSPISGHRSVSWYQQTPGQGLQFLFEYFSETQRNKGNFPGRFSGRQFSNSRSEMNVSTLELGDSALYLCASSFQGADGTEAFFGQGTRLTVV.

The rearrangement links TRBV27 to TRBJ1-1; D is undetermined. The V end was cut by 2 bases, the J end by 2 bases, with 9 bases between. From germline, CDR1 is MNHEY and CDR2 SMNVEV (reference sequence). This CDR3 is built from 14 residues. Written as DNA, the CDR3 is TGTGCCAGCAGTTTAGGGCAGGTCAACACTGAAGCTTTCTTT. Translating it yields CASSLGQVNTEAFF.

This chain uses TRBV29-1 with TRBJ2-1; 7 positions match TRBD1. CDR1 and CDR2 (germline): SQVTM, ANQGSEA. This CDR3 region has 12 residues. V trimming: 7 bases; J trimming: 6 bases; junction bases outside the gene matches: 6. As DNA, the CDR3 is TGCAGCGCGGGACAGACACTCAATGAGCAGTTCTTC. This codes for CSAGQTLNEQFF.

This clone was observed a few times. The chain is built from TRBV4-3 and TRBJ2-2; 7 bases are shared with TRBD1. J was trimmed by 8 bases and V by 1 base; bases with no gene match: 7. The CDR3 extends over 15 amino acids. Germline lookup yields CDR1 LGHNA and CDR2 YSLEER. CDR3 region: CASSQAKTGLGELFF. For the CDR3, the DNA is TGCGCCAGCAGCCAAGCAAAGACAGGGCTAGGGGAGCTGTTTTTT.

There are a few counts of this clone. The V gene is TRBV6-2 or TRBV6-3, the J gene TRBJ2-3; tentative D call: TRBD1 (5 bases). CDR3 length equals 18 residues. Germline V gene sequence: CDR1 MNHEY, CDR2 SVGEGT. Trimming pared 4 bases from V and 1 base from J, leaving 21 bases between. The CDR3 DNA reads TGTGCCAGCAGTTCCGTCCCCCATCTAGGGGCTGGCACAGATACGCAGTATTTT. It encodes CASSSVPHLGAGTDTQYF.

This chain links TRBV30 with TRBJ2-7; D might be TRBD2 (6 bases). V lost 8 bases and J 0 bases, leaving 17 bases between the germline ends. Germline V gene sequence: CDR1 GTSNPN, CDR2 SVGIG (reference sequence). This CDR3 is built from 14 residues. CDR3 nucleotides: TGTGCCGGCCGGTGGACTACAGTCTCCTACGAGCAGTACTTC. Protein product: CAGRWTTVSYEQYF.

The V gene is TRBV5-4, the J gene TRBJ1-2; D is perhaps TRBD1 (6 bases). The V end was cut by 5 bases, the J end by 4 bases, with 12 bases between. The CDR3 covers 13 residues. Per germline, CDR1 SGHNT and CDR2 YYREEE (reference sequence). The CDR3 is CASSTRGPYGYTF. The CDR3 nucleotides read TGTGCCAGCAGTACCAGGGGTCCCTATGGCTACACCTTC.